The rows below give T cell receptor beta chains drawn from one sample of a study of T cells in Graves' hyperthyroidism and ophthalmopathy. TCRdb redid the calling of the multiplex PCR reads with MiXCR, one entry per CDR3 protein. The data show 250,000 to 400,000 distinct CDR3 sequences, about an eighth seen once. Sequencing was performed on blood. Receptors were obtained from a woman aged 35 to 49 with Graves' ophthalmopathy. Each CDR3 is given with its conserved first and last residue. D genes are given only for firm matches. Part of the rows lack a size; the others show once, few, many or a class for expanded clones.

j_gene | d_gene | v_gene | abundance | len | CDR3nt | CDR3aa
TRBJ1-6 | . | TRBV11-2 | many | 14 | TGTGCCAGCAGTCCCCGAGTGTATAATTCACCCCTCCACTTT | CASSPRVYNSPLHF
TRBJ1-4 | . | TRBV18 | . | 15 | TGTGCCAGCTCACCGGGGGGGTTCACTAATGAAAAACTGTTTTTT | CASSPGGFTNEKLFF
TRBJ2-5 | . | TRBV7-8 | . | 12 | TGTGCCAGCAGCTTCGTTGAAAAAACCCAGTACTTC | CASSFVEKTQYF
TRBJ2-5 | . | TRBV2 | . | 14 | TGTGCCAGCAGTGATCCGGGGGCGAAAGAGACCCAGTACTTC | CASSDPGAKETQYF
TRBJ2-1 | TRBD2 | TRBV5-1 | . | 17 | TGCGCCAGCAGCTTGGCAACTAGCGGGGGGTCTTACAATGAGCAGTTCTTC | CASSLATSGGSYNEQFF
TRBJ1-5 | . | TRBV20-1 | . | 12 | TGCAGTGCTAGAAAGGAAAATCAGCCCCAGCATTTT | CSARKENQPQHF
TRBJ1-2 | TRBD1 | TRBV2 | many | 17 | TGTGCCAGCAGGCGAAGAACCGGGACAGGGGACTACTATGGCTACACCTTC | CASRRRTGTGDYYGYTF
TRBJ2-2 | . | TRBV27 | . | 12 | TGTGCCAGCACCTCGGGGTCCGGGGAGCTGTTTTTT | CASTSGSGELFF
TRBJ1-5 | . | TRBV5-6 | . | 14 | TGTGCCAGCAGCAAGATGGGACCCCTAACGCCCCAGCATTTT | CASSKMGPLTPQHF
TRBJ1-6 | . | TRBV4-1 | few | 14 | TGCGCCAGCAGCCAAGATAATGGGGTTTCACCCCTCCACTTT | CASSQDNGVSPLHF
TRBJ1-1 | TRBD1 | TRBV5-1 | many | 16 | TGCGCCAGCAGACCGGGCAGGGGGGCGTTGGACACTGAAGCTTTCTTT | CASRPGRGALDTEAFF
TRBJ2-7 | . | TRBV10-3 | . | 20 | TGTGCCACCAAAAATCATCCGGGAGCCAGGGTTTATGAACGCTCCTACGAGCAGTACTTC | CATKNHPGARVYERSYEQYF
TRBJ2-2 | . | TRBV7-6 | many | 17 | TGTGCCAGCACCTTTCCTGGGGGAGGAGCCGCCACCGGGGAGCTGTTTTTT | CASTFPGGGAATGELFF
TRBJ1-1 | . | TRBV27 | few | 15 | TGTGCCAGCAGTTTGAGCCCCATATGGAACACTGAAGCTTTCTTT | CASSLSPIWNTEAFF
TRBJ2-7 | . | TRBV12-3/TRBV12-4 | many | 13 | TGTGCCAGCAGCCAAACAGAGAGCTACGAGCAGTACTTC | CASSQTESYEQYF
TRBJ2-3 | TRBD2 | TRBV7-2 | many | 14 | TGTGCCAGCAGCTTTACCAGACTAGCGGGGGAGCAGTATTTT | CASSFTRLAGEQYF
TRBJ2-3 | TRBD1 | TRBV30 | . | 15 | TGTGCCGGAAAGCCGGGACAGGGGGTCGCAGATACGCAGTATTTT | CAGKPGQGVADTQYF
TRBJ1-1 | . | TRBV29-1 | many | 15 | TGCAGCGTCCTCGGAACGGGGATCTCAGACACTGAAGCTTTCTTT | CSVLGTGISDTEAFF
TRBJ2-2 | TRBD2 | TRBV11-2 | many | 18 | TGTGCCAGCAGCCGACTAGCGGGAGGGCCTCAGAGGACCGGGGAGCTGTTTTTT | CASSRLAGGPQRTGELFF
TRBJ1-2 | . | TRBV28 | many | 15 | TGTGCCAGCAGTTTATCTCCCACAGGGAGGTATGGCTACACCTTC | CASSLSPTGRYGYTF
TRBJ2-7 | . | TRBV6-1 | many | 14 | TGTGCCAGCAGTGCGGGCTTAAGGTATTACGAGCAGTACTTC | CASSAGLRYYEQYF
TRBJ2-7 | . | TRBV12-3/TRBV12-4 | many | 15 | TGTGCCAGCAGTTTAGTGACAGGCCACGTTGGCGAGCAGTACTTC | CASSLVTGHVGEQYF
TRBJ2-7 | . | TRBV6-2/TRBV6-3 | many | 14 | TGTGCCAGCAGTCGTTTGGTGGGAGTGGTTGAGCAGTACTTC | CASSRLVGVVEQYF
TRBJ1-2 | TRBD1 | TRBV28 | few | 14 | TGTGCCAGCAGTCCGACAGGGAGATACGCTGGCTACACCTTC | CASSPTGRYAGYTF
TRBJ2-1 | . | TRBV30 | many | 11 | TGTGCCTGGAGGACTAGGAGTGAGCAGTTCTTC | CAWRTRSEQFF
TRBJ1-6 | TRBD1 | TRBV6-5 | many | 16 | TGTGCCAGCAGTTACTCCTTGGACAGGGCTAATTCACCCCTCCACTTT | CASSYSLDRANSPLHF
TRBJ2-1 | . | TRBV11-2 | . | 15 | TGTGCCAGCAGCTTAGACGCAGGGGCTAACAATGAGCAGTTCTTC | CASSLDAGANNEQFF
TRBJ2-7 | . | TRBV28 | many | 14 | TGTGCCAGCACCCCCGGGGCCCAGGCCTACGAGCAGTACTTC | CASTPGAQAYEQYF
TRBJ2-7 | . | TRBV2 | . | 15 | TGTGCCAGCAGTGAGATAGACTTTAAGTCCTACGAGCAGTACTTC | CASSEIDFKSYEQYF
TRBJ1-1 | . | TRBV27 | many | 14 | TGTGCCAGCAGTCCCAACAGGGCGAACACTGAAGCTTTCTTT | CASSPNRANTEAFF
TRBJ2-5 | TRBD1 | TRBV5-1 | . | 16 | TGCGCCAGCAGCCTTCAGGGGGCGCGGGTCGGGAAGACCCAGTACTTC | CASSLQGARVGKTQYF